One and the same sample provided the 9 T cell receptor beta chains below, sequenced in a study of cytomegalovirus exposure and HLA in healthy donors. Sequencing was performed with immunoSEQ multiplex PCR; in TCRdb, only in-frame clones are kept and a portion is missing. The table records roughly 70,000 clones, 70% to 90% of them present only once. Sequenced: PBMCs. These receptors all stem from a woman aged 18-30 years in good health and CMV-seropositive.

The CDR3 region is CSVAQGIPQETQYF. The CDR3 DNA follows: TGCAGCGTTGCCCAGGGGATACCCCAAGAGACCCAGTACTTC. J is TRBJ2-5 and V is TRBV29-1, with D tentatively TRBD1 (6 bases). Trimming took off 4 bases at V and 1 base at J, with 13 bases between the two ends. Germline V CDR1 and CDR2: SQVTM, ANQGSEA. CDR3 length equals 14 residues.

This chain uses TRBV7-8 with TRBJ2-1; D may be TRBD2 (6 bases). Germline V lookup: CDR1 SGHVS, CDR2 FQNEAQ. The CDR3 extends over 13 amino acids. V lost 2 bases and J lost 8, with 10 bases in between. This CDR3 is CASSLIRGDEQFF. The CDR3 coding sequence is TGTGCCAGCAGCTTAATCCGCGGGGATGAGCAGTTCTTC.

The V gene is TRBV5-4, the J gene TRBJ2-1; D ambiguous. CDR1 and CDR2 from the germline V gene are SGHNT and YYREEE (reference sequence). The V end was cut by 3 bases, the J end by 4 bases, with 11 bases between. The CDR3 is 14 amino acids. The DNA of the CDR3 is TGTGCCAGCAGCTCGCCGACAAGGTACAATGAGCAGTTCTTC. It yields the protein CASSSPTRYNEQFF.

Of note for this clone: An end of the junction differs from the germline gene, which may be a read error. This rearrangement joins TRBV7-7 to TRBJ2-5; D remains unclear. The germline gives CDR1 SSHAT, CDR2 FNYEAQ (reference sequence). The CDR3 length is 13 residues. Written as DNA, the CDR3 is TGTGCTAGCAGCTTACGAGCAGGAGAGACCCAGTACTTC. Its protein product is CASSLRAGETQYF.

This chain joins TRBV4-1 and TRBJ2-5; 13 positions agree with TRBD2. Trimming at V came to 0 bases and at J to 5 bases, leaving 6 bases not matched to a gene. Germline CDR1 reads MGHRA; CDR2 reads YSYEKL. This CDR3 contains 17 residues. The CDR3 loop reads CASSQELAGGPRETQYF. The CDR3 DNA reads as TGCGCCAGCAGCCAAGAACTAGCGGGAGGGCCCCGGGAGACCCAGTACTTC.

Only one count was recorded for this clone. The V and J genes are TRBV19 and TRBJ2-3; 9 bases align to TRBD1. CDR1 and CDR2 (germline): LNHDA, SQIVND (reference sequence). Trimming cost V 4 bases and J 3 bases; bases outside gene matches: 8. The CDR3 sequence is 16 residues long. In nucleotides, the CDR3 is TGTGCCAGTAGTAGATGGACAGGGGCTTCAACAGATACGCAGTATTTT. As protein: CASSRWTGASTDTQYF. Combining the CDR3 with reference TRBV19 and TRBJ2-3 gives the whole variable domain DGGITQSPKYLFRKEGQNVTLSCEQNLNHDAMYWYRQDPGQGLRLIYYSQIVNDFQKGDIAEGYSVSREKKESFPLTVTSAQKNPTAFYLCASSRWTGASTDTQYFGPGTRLTVL.

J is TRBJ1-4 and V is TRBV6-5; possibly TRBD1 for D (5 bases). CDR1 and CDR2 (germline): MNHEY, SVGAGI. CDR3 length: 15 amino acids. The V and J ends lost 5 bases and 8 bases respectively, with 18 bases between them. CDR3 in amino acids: CASSHGGRVGEKLFF. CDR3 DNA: TGTGCCAGCAGTCACGGTGGCAGGGTGGGGGAAAAACTGTTTTTT.

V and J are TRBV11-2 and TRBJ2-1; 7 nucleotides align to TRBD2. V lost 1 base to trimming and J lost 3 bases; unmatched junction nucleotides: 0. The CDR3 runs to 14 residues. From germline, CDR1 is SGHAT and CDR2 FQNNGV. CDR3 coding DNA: TGTGCCAGCAGCTTAGCGGGGGGCTACAATGAGCAGTTCTTC. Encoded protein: CASSLAGGYNEQFF. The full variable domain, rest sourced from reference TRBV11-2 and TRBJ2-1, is EAGVAQSPRYKIIEKRQSVAFWCNPISGHATLYWYQQILGQGPKLLIQFQNNGVVDDSQLPKDRFSAERLKGVDSTLKIQPAKLEDSAVYLCASSLAGGYNEQFFGPGTRLTVL.

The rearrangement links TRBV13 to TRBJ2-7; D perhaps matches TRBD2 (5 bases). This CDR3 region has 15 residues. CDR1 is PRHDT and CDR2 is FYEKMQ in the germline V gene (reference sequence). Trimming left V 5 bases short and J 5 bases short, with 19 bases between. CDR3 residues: CASSRTGSPGHEQYF. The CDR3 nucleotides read TGTGCCAGCAGCCGAACGGGGTCCCCTGGCCACGAGCAGTACTTC.